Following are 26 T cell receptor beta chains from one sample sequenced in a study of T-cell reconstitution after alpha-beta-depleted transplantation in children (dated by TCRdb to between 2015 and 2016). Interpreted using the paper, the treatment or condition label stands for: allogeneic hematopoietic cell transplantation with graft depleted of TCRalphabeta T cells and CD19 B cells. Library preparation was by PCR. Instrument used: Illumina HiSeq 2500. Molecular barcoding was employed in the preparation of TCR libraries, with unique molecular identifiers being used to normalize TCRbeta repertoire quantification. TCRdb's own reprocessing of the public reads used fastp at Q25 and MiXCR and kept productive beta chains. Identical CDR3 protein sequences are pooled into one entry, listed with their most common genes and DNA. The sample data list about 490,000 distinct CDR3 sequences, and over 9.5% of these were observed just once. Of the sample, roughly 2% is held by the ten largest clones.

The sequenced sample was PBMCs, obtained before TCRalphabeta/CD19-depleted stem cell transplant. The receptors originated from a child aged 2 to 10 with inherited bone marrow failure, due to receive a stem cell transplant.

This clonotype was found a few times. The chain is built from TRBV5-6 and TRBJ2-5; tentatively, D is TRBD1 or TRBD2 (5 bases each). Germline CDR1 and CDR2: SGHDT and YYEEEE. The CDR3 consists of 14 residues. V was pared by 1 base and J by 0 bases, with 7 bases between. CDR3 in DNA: TGTGCCAGCAGCTTGCGGGGACACCAAGAGACCCAGTACTTC. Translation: CASSLRGHQETQYF.

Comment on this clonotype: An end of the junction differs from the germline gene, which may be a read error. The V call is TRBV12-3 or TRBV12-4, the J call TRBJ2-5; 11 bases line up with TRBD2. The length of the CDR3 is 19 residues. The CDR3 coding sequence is TGTACCAGCAGTTTAAAAACGGCTAGCGGGAGGTCGGGAGAAGAGACCCAGTACTTC. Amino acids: CTSSLKTASGRSGEETQYF.

DNA of the CDR3: TGTGCCAGCACCCAACAGGCAGATACGCAGTATTTT. Residues: CASTQQADTQYF. This chain joins TRBV12-3 or TRBV12-4 and TRBJ2-3, with D possibly TRBD1 on 5 matching bases. The V gene lost 7 bases and the J gene lost 4 bases, with 9 bases spanning the gap. This CDR3 contains 12 residues.

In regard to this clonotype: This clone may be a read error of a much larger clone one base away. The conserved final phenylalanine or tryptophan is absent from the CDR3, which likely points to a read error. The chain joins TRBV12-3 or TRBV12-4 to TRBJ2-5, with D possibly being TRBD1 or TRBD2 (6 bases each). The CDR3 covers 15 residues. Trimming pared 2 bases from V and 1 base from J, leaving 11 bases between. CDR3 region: CASSLRGALQETQYS. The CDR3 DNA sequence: TGTGCCAGCAGTTTAAGGGGGGCCCTCCAAGAGACCCAGTACTCC.

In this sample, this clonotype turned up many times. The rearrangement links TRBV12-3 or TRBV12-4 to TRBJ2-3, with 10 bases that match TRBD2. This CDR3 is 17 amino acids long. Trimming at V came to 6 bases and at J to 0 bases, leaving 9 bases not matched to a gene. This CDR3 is CASRESGTSESTDTQYF. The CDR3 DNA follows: TGTGCCAGCAGAGAATCCGGGACTAGCGAAAGCACAGATACGCAGTATTTT.

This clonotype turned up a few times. The CDR3 protein is CAISGQGDTQYF. CDR3 nucleotides: TGTGCCATCAGTGGGCAGGGAGATACGCAGTATTTT. This chain links TRBV10-3 with TRBJ2-3, with D possibly TRBD1 on 5 matching bases. Trimming pared 4 bases from V and 5 bases from J, leaving 7 bases between. Germline CDR1 reads ENHRY; CDR2 reads SYGVKD. The CDR3 extends over 12 amino acids.

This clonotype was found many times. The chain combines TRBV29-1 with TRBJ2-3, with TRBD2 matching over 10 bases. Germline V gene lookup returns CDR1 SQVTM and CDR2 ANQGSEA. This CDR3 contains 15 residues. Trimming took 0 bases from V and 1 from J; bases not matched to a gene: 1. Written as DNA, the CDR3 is TGCAGCGTTGAAGATCTAGCGGGGGGCACAGATACGCAGTATTTT. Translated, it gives CSVEDLAGGTDTQYF.

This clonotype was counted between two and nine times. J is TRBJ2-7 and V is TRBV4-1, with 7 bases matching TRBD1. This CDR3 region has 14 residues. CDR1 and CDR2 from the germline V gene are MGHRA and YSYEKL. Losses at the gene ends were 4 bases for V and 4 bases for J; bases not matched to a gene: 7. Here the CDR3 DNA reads TGCGCCAGCAGCCCCTGGGACAGACCTTACGAGCAGTACTTC. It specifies CASSPWDRPYEQYF.

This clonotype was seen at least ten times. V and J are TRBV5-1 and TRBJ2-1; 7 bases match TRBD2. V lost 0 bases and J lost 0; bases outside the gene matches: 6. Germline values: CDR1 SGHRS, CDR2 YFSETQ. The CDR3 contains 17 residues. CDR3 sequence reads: CASSLDLAVRSYNEQFF. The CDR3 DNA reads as TGCGCCAGCAGCTTGGATCTAGCGGTCCGCTCCTACAATGAGCAGTTCTTC.

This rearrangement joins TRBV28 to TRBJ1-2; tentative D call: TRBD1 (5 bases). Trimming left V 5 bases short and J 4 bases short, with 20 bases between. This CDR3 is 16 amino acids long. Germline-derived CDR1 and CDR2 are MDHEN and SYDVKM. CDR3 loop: CASSPLNPSGIYGYTF. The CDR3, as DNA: TGTGCCAGCAGTCCACTGAACCCTTCAGGGATCTATGGCTACACCTTC.

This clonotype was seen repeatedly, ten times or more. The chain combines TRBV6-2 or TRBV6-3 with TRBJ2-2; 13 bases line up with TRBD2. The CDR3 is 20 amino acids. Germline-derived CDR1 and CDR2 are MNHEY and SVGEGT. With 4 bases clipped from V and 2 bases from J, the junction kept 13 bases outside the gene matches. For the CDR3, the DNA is TGTGCCAGCAGTTGGGGGGCAGGACTAGCGGGAGCTGTCAACACCGGGGAGCTGTTTTTT. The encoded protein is CASSWGAGLAGAVNTGELFF.

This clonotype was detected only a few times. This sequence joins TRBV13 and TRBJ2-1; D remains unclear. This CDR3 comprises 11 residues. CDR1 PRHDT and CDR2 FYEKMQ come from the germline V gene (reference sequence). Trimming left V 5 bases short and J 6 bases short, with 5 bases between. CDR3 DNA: TGTGCCAGCAGCCGTTCCAATGAGCAGTTCTTC. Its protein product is CASSRSNEQFF.

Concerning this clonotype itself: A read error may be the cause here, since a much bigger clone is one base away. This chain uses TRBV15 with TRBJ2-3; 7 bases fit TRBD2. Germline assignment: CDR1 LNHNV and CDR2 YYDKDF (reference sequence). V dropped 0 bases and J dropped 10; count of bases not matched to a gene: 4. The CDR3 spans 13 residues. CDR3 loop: CATSRELTSPQYF. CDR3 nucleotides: TGTGCCACCAGCAGAGAATTGACTAGCCCGCAGTATTTT.

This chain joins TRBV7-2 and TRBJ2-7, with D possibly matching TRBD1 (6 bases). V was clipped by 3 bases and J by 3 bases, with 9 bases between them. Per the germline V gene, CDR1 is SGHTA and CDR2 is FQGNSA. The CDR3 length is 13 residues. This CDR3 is CASSFDRFYEQYF. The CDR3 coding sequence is TGTGCCAGCAGCTTCGACAGGTTCTACGAGCAGTACTTC.

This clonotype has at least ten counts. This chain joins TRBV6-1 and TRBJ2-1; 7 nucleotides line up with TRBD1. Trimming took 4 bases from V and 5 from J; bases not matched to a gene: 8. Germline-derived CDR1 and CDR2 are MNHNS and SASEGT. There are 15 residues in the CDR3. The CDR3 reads CASSGQGRLNNEQFF. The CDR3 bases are TGTGCCAGCAGTGGACAGGGCCGCCTTAACAATGAGCAGTTCTTC.

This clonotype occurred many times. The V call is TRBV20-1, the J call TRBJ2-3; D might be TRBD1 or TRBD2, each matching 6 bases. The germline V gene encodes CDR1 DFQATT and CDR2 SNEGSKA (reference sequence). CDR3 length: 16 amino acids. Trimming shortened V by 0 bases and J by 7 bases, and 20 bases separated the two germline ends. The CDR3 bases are TGCAGTGCTAGAGATTTTCGGGAGAGGGGGGTGAATACGCAGTATTTT. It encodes CSARDFRERGVNTQYF.

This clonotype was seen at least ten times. The CDR3 bases are TGTGCCAGCAGCCAAGCTGAAGCCTATGGCTACACCTTC. This codes for CASSQAEAYGYTF. This chain links TRBV14 with TRBJ1-2; no reliable D call. V lost 1 base and J 4 bases, leaving 7 bases between the germline ends. The CDR3 totals 13 residues. Germline assignment: CDR1 SGHDN and CDR2 FVKESK. Full variable domain (missing parts from reference TRBV14 and TRBJ1-2): EAGVTQFPSHSVIEKGQTVTLRCDPISGHDNLYWYRRVMGKEIKFLLHFVKESKQDESGMPNNRFLAERTGGTYSTLKVQPAELEDSGVYFCASSQAEAYGYTFGSGTRLTVV.

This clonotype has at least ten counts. The CDR3 DNA reads TGTGCCAGCAGTTTCGGTAGGGCAGGAGATACGCAGTATTTT. This encodes CASSFGRAGDTQYF. J is TRBJ2-3 and V is TRBV27; D is unclear. Germline CDR1 reads MNHEY; CDR2 reads SMNVEV (reference sequence). V gave up 3 bases and J gave up 5 bases, with 12 bases separating them. The CDR3 runs 14 residues.

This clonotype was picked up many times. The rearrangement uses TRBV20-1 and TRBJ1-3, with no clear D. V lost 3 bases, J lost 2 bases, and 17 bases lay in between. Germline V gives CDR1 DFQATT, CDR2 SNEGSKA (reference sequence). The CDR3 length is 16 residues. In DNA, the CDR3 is TGCAGTGCTAGGGATCCCGTCTGGACTGCTGGAAACACCATATATTTT. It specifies CSARDPVWTAGNTIYF.

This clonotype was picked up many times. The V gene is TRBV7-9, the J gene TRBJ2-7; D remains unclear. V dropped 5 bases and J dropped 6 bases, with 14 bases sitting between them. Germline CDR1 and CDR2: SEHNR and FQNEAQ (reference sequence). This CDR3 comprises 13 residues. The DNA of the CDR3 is TGTGCCAGCAGCCCCCGGGCAGGCGGCGAGCAGTACTTC. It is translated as CASSPRAGGEQYF.

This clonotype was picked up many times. CDR3 sequence reads: CASSTGPGRRREFF. As DNA, the CDR3 is TGTGCCAGTAGTACAGGGCCAGGCCGAAGGAGGGAGTTCTTC. The V gene is TRBV19, the J gene TRBJ2-1, with a tentative D call TRBD2 (6 bases). CDR1 is LNHDA, CDR2 SQIVND, per germline (reference sequence). CDR3 length: 14 amino acids. V lost 4 bases, J lost 14 bases, and 21 bases lay in between.

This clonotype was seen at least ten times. CDR3 DNA sequence: TGCGCCAGCAGCCAAGATGGCCCTAGGAACACCGGGGAGCTGTTTTTT. This codes for CASSQDGPRNTGELFF. The chain uses TRBV4-3 and TRBJ2-2; D remains unclear. The CDR3 has 16 amino acids. CDR1 and CDR2 (germline): LGHNA, YSLEER. V lost 0 bases, J lost 1 base, and 9 bases lay in between.

This chain's CDR3 is CASSQGTSGLAFQETQYF. CDR3 coding DNA: TGCGCCAGCAGCCAAGGGACTAGCGGACTGGCCTTCCAAGAGACCCAGTACTTC. The chain couples TRBV4-3 to TRBJ2-5; 10 nucleotides match TRBD2. CDR1 is LGHNA, CDR2 YSLEER, per germline. The CDR3 is 18 amino acids. V was clipped by 1 base and J by 1 base; unmatched bases: 9.

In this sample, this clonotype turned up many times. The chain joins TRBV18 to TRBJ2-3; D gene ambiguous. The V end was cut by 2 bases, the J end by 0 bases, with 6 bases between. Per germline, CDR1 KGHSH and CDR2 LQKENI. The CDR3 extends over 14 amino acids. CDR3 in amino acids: CASSPIRSTDTQYF. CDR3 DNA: TGTGCCAGCTCACCAATCCGAAGCACAGATACGCAGTATTTT.

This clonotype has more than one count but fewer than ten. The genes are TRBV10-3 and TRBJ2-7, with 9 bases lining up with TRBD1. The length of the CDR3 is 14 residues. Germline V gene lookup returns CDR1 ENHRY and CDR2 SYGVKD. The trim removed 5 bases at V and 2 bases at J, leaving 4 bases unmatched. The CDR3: CAISTGTGTYEQYF. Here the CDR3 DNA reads TGTGCCATCAGTACCGGGACAGGGACCTACGAGCAGTACTTC.

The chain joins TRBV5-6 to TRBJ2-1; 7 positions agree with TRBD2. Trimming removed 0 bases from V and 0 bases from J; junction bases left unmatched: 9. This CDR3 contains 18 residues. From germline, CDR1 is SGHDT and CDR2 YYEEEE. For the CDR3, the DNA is TGTGCCAGCAGCTTGGGGCTAGCGGAACAATACTCCTACAATGAGCAGTTCTTC. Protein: CASSLGLAEQYSYNEQFF.